This T cell receptor (beta chain) was identified in a study of T cell responses to AZD1222 COVID-19 vaccine. Background on the study: Analyses pooled second doses at about 4 or about 12 weeks.

Points on this clone: Its target is not known.

Clones were read by immunoSEQ multiplex PCR, and TCRdb kept only the in-frame ones, dropping some. The sample contains some 140,000 clones, 90% of which appear only once. General observations from the study: Clonal diversity may have been underestimated in mostly white British donors. Reportedly, nearly half the spike-specific TCRs target unmutated variant regions.

CDR1 is SGHRS, CDR2 YFSETQ, per germline. V trimming: 5 bases; J trimming: 4 bases; junction bases outside the gene matches: 4. The length of the CDR3 is 15 residues. The TCR comes from an adult in good health. Material: peripheral blood, obtained on day 0 of AZD1222 vaccination. The chain carries TRBV5-1 and TRBJ2-2; 11 nucleotides agree with TRBD1. The CDR3, as DNA: TGCGCCAGCAGGTCTGGACAGGGGGCCACCGGGGAGCTGTTTTTT. Amino acid sequence: CASRSGQGATGELFF.